The rows below give T cell receptor beta chains drawn from one sample of a study of T-cell reconstitution after alpha-beta-depleted transplantation in children. Via MiXCR, TCRdb re-called the PCR reads, giving one row per CDR3 protein. Of approximately 500,000 distinct CDR3 sequences listed, roughly a quarter are singletons. Sequencing used PBMCs, obtained before TCRalphabeta/CD19-depleted stem cell transplant. The receptor source for this set is a boy under two years old with Wiskott-Aldrich syndrome, due to receive a stem cell transplant. The CDR3 runs from the conserved cysteine through the conserved F or W.

j_gene,v_gene,CDR3aa
TRBJ1-5,TRBV20-1,CSARGDRAAQPQHF
TRBJ1-1,TRBV5-8,CASSLKWDRETEAFF
TRBJ2-7,TRBV7-2,CASSLRGRASYEQYF
TRBJ2-1,TRBV7-9,CASSFVFGSGTFEQFF
TRBJ2-1,TRBV7-8,CASSPALANPSGNEQFF
TRBJ2-6,TRBV4-2,CASSQTNRGQYYGANVLTF
TRBJ2-7,TRBV28,CASRWTGRYEQYF
TRBJ2-5,TRBV5-1,CASSLVQGGWEKTQYF
TRBJ2-5,TRBV3-1,CASSQLWGEETQYF
TRBJ2-1,TRBV4-1,CASSQETSGFYNEQFF
TRBJ1-5,TRBV6-4,CASSDREGSNQPQHF
TRBJ1-2,TRBV5-1,CASKRTGVEGYTF
TRBJ2-7,TRBV6-5,CASSYWAGPYEQYF
TRBJ2-2,TRBV6-5,CASSYRGAITGELFF
TRBJ2-1,TRBV11-1,CASSLALWRVHVDNEQFF
TRBJ2-1,TRBV18,CASSPLKRGSYNEQFF
TRBJ1-1,TRBV27,CASSSSGQGWNAEAFF
TRBJ2-5,TRBV4-1,CASSQGSIQETQYF
TRBJ2-5,TRBV19,CASKGPGAETQYF
TRBJ2-3,TRBV20-1,CSAKVTADTQYF
TRBJ2-3,TRBV12-3/TRBV12-4,CASSLQSGGVDTQYF
TRBJ1-1,TRBV28,CASTIWRGREDTEAFF
TRBJ2-4,TRBV20-1,CSARVMTPLGNIQYF